This entry is about one T cell receptor beta chain. The table lists this clone with a few counts. Its recognized antigen is unknown. No much larger clone is present one base from it, and per-base qualities are unavailable. All of the isolated RNA was reverse transcribed with the High Capacity cDNA Reverse Transcription Kit, so expressed TCRB transcripts were sequenced. Deep immunoSEQ sequencing was applied to naive, central memory and regulatory T cell samples, giving an average of about 3.57 million total reads per sample. After sorted cells were lysed in RLT buffer, RNA was extracted with DNase-treated RNeasy Micro or Mini kits, with the choice depending on cell number. Each cell subset was processed separately to prevent cross-contamination, with patient and healthy donor samples processed together. The immunoSEQ multiplex PCR was used to amplify TCRB sequences from cDNA, yielding 87-bp fragments that span the CDR3 region. Sequencing of the amplicons was performed on the Illumina HiSeq platform. Processing in the source paper ran as follows. Synthetic template baselines were used to correct PCR bias computationally, reads within Hamming distance 2 were collapsed, and singletons that could not be merged were discarded. Reads were aligned to IMGT to assign V, D and J genes, CDR3 length, and insertions or deletions at six rearrangement sites. Clonotype counts were normalized to sorted cell number within each subset before computing true diversity and Gini coefficients with the tcR R package. The overlap coefficient, calculated on TCRB nucleotide sequences, was used to quantify repertoire sharing. As a proxy for the pre-selection repertoire, out-of-frame TCRB sequences from naive cells were analyzed. TCRdb mirrors the immuneACCESS table, restricted to in-frame sequences. Some clones are absent from its copies; in checked studies, under half trace to an unresolved V gene, and the reason for the others is unknown. For V, J and clone size, that table is used; D and trimming come from the DNA. In all, the sample holds around 430,000 clones, and approximately 30% of those were seen once. The top ten clonotypes cover around 0.065% of the sample.

This record belongs to a study of beta chain features in type 1 diabetes (dated by TCRdb to the late 2010s). For the study in its entirety: Mean age, gender distribution, total cell number and subset yield were not different between patients and healthy donors. Across all samples, some 100,000,000 sorted cells were examined, and cell number per subset correlated strongly with RNA yield. In the study, recently diagnosed type 1 diabetes patients and matched healthy donors were compared on the TCRB repertoires of their sorted circulating CD4+ T cell subsets. Whereas all 30 or so donors provided naive and central memory subsets, regulatory and stem cell-like memory subsets were isolated from just 8 patients and about 8 healthy donors. Broad study findings and their caveats: At VDJ recombination sites, type 1 diabetes patients had fewer insertions and more deleted nucleotides, which implies abnormalities in thymic rearrangement. Naive, central memory and regulatory TCRB repertoires appeared to be more alike among patients than among healthy donors. Because the HLA sub-analyses included only small numbers of individuals, any influence of HLA type on TCRB rearrangement was left unresolved. A moderate but significant shortening of TCRB CDR3 length was observed in type 1 diabetes patients in all four CD4+ subsets. PCR might favor shorter templates, but patient and control samples were amplified and corrected together, so any skew would affect both groups equally. Because cDNA was sequenced instead of genomic DNA, activated cells with high expression could be over-represented, although the groups did not differ in activation or CD3 levels.

Each donor gave one peripheral blood draw, around 0.12 L on average, collected into heparinised tubes. Naive, central memory, regulatory and stem cell-like memory CD4+ T cells were sorted on a BD FACSAria II using a panel including CD45RO, CCR7, CD25, CD127, CD95 and CD27. All sorted populations exceeded 95% purity. PBMCs were isolated right away by Lymphoprep density gradient centrifugation and were stained directly, without culture. Samples were stained and sorted in pairs, with one healthy donor and one patient per experiment, so that batch effects were minimized. The germline V gene supplies CDR1 MGHDK and CDR2 SYGVNS. From cysteine to phenylalanine, the CDR3 is 14 amino acids long. CDR3 DNA is the only sequence kept; it has 42 bases, read in frame from the first base. A distance of 16 bases separates the germline ends of V and J, which lose 4 bases and 7 bases respectively.

Sequencing was done on a sample of naive CD4+ T cells from blood. Reading the label with the study, this specimen's cell subset or site is: true naive CD4+ T cells. This receptor was identified in a man younger than 35 in good health. Recombination connected TRBV25-1 to TRBJ1-1; a weak D assignment points to TRBD1 (5 bases agree). This receptor carries the CDR3 CASSVAGRNNEAFF. In nucleotides, the sequence is TGTGCCAGCAGTGTGGCAGGGCGAAATAATGAAGCTTTCTTT.